Only a few counts were recorded for the clone carrying this T cell receptor (beta chain). What it recognizes is unknown. One entry per CDR3 protein, called by TCRdb with MiXCR from the reads. This table holds roughly 49,000 distinct CDR3 sequences, 21% found once. The entry originates in a study of T cell repertoires in cytomegalovirus infection. The CDR3 loop spans 15 amino acids. Trimming left V 3 bases short and J 12 bases short, with 24 bases between. The starting material was CD8+ T cells from cultured PBMCs, obtained from culture after CMV antigen stimulation. V usage is TRBV12-3 or TRBV12-4 and J usage is TRBJ2-7; D is unclear. The sequence came from a human donor in good health (CMV status not recorded). Some clones in this sample may be carry-over from other donors' samples. The CDR3: CASSFGARFDAPGYF. The CDR3 DNA follows: TGTGCCAGCAGTTTCGGCGCTAGGTTCGACGCCCCGGGGTACTTC.